The text below deals with one T cell receptor beta chain. Adults between about 18 and 95 years of age took part from under 30 US areas. Donors were grouped by their self-reported clinical history. These data originate in a study of blood T cell repertoires in COVID-19. Study overall: COVID-19 samples collected from the United States, Italy and Spain covered acute and convalescent phases.

The trim removed 3 bases at V and 0 bases at J, leaving 15 bases unmatched. The germline V gene has CDR1 SGDLS and CDR2 YYNGEE. This CDR3 comprises 20 residues. Per the original data handling: Estimation of nucleated cell counts was performed using reference gene primer amplification. Profiled with immunoSEQ multiplex PCR; TCRdb holds only in-frame clones, not every one. V and J calls and clone size are copied from that table; D and trimming were computed from the DNA. The sample consists of about 480,000 clones, around nine tenths of them appearing once. Source material: PBMCs or T cells enriched from blood (not recorded which). The V call is TRBV9, the J call TRBJ2-1, with 10 nucleotides matching TRBD2. The sequence was obtained from a woman aged 18 to 35 with acute COVID-19. CDR3 residues: CASSGRGASGGLSSYNEQFF. CDR3 sequence (DNA): TGTGCCAGCAGCGGTCGAGGGGCTAGCGGGGGCCTAAGCTCCTACAATGAGCAGTTCTTC.